This is a list of T cell receptor beta chains from one sample in a study of shared clonotypes between healthy human individuals. Some clones are missing from TCRdb's copy, which holds only in-frame ones; the method was immunoSEQ multiplex PCR. The sample has roughly 640,000 clones; 95% to 98% are singletons. The sample consisted of naive CD4+ T cells sorted from blood. Source of these receptors: a woman in her twenties or thirties in good health. Both conserved end residues are part of each CDR3. Size is stated for part of the rows, as once, few or many counts, or as a class when the clone is expanded.

TRBJ2-7 TRBV28 - CASRQGQVYEQYF
TRBJ2-7 TRBV27 - CASGGTDVFPYEQYF
TRBJ2-7 TRBV11-3 - CASSPQGLAGDEQYF
TRBJ2-2 TRBV28 - CASSLPGIEGTGELFF
TRBJ1-4 TRBV4-1 - CASSLEDRGSREKLFF
TRBJ2-5 TRBV6-1 - CASSPISFQETQYF
TRBJ2-3 TRBV5-1 once CASSSWSGSGNTDTQYF
TRBJ2-7 TRBV5-1 - CASSLAEGYEQYF
TRBJ1-2 TRBV28 - CASSSRGGLYGYTF
TRBJ2-6 TRBV19 - CASSTVATGANVLTF
TRBJ1-3 TRBV5-1 - CASSFTGAGNTIYF
TRBJ2-2 TRBV5-4 - CASSFLGRMNTGELFF
TRBJ2-5 TRBV10-2 - CASYSTGKETQYF
TRBJ2-7 TRBV9 - CASSPRQFSYEQYF
TRBJ1-4 TRBV18 - CASSPPPAGAGEKLFF
TRBJ1-2 TRBV10-3 - CAISEGANYGYTF
TRBJ2-1 TRBV6-5 - CASRSRDGEQFF
TRBJ1-1 TRBV28 - CASGAEAAEAFF
TRBJ1-2 TRBV6-1 - CASVWDGTSSYGYTF
TRBJ2-3 TRBV29-1 - CSVAAVTGTDTQYF
TRBJ1-4 TRBV16 - CASSQDGNEKLFF
TRBJ2-4 TRBV11-2 - CASSSYRGRENIQYF
TRBJ1-5 TRBV19 - CASSDGGGHQPQHF
TRBJ2-3 TRBV5-4 - CASSLGAGRTDTQYF
TRBJ2-7 TRBV28 - CASSPSGFSVFEQYF
TRBJ1-1 TRBV15 - CATSRDKTSGRGRGMNTEAFF
TRBJ2-6 TRBV4-1 - CASSPVRSGSANVLTF
TRBJ2-1 TRBV9 - CASSVASGASGSGGWNEQFF
TRBJ2-5 TRBV27 - CASSPYVRITETQYF
TRBJ2-5 TRBV10-3 once CAIQVTSQETQYF
TRBJ2-1 TRBV29-1 - CSVGRLLRNEQFF
TRBJ2-7 TRBV10-2 - CASSARGSYEQYF
TRBJ2-2 TRBV5-4 - CASSLASSNTGELFF
- TRBV14 - CASSAAYEQYF
TRBJ2-7 TRBV4-2 - CASSQMRAGENEQYF
TRBJ2-7 TRBV27 - CASSLLAGGPYEQYF
TRBJ1-4 TRBV7-9 once CASSLGQGNEKLFF
TRBJ2-4 TRBV27 - CASSWVLGANIQYF
TRBJ1-5 TRBV28 - CASRSRRRGGSVNQPQHF
TRBJ1-4 TRBV7-9 - CASNDRGLGEKLFF
TRBJ1-1 TRBV28 once CATGTGGRTEAFF
TRBJ2-7 TRBV2 - CASRWESYEQYF
TRBJ2-1 TRBV11-2 - CASRTTGSNEQFF
TRBJ2-5 TRBV19 - CASRDLETQYF